The T cell receptor (beta chain) described here comes from a study of lymphopenia after photon versus proton radiotherapy. Germline V gene lookup returns CDR1 MDHEN and CDR2 SYDVKM. The CDR3 is 16 amino acids. V lost 5 bases, J lost 5 bases, and 21 bases lay in between. This table comes from immunoSEQ multiplex PCR, and its TCRdb copy is limited to in-frame clones, with some not included. This repertoire shows tens of thousands of clones, about four fifths found once; its top ten account for over 20%. The TCR originated in a woman in her 70s with pancreatic cancer. Material: peripheral blood, obtained from a patient treated with proton-based radiotherapy. The chain couples TRBV28 to TRBJ1-1, with a tentative D call TRBD1 (6 bases). CDR3 sequence: CASSAAERGRKTEAFF. The CDR3 DNA follows: TGTGCCAGCAGTGCCGCAGAGAGGGGGAGAAAAACTGAAGCTTTCTTT.